This paragraph reports one T cell receptor beta chain. Sequenced by immunoSEQ multiplex PCR; TCRdb stores in-frame clones only, minus some. The sample carries 150,000 to 190,000 clones, about 90% recorded once. The data originate from a study of T cell responses to AZD1222 COVID-19 vaccine. The V end lost 4 bases, the J end lost 0 bases, and 9 bases lay between the germline ends. The V gene's germline CDR1 is SEHNR and CDR2 FQNEAQ (reference sequence). The CDR3 runs to 14 residues. This material consisted of peripheral blood, taken 28 days after the second AZD1222 dose. This receptor was identified in an adult who received the AZD1222 COVID-19 vaccine. V is TRBV7-9 and J is TRBJ1-1; TRBD1 is a possible D gene (5 bases). The CDR3 sequence: CASSSWGVNTEAFF. The CDR3 region has the DNA TGTGCCAGCAGCTCTTGGGGGGTGAACACTGAAGCTTTCTTT.